This entry is about one T cell receptor beta chain. This sample is drawn from a study of regulatory T cells. The PCR used 52 TRBV and 13 TRBJ primers. Clones were sequenced by immunoSEQ multiplex PCR, and TCRdb holds only the in-frame ones, with some missing. The sample lists about 17,000 clones; more than 85% were seen once. CDR3 length: 15 residues. Trimming took off 2 bases at V and 7 bases at J, with 20 bases between the two ends. Per germline, CDR1 GTSNPN and CDR2 SVGIG (reference sequence). Sequenced: CD8+ T cells sorted from blood. This sequence joins TRBV30 and TRBJ1-1; TRBD1 might be the D (6 bases). This sequence originates from a person aged 18-35 years with CD3G deficiency. CDR3 in DNA: TGTGCCTGGAGTCCCCCGTTAGTGGGGGCCAATGAAGCTTTCTTT. This gives the protein CAWSPPLVGANEAFF.